Shown below are 5 T cell receptor beta chains from a single sample sequenced in a study of shared clonotypes between healthy human individuals. Some clones are missing from TCRdb's copy, which holds only in-frame ones; the method was immunoSEQ multiplex PCR. The table lists about half a million clones, 81% of them singletons. Material for sequencing was PBMCs. These receptor sequences come from a woman in her 40s in good health. Some clones in this sample may be carry-over from other donors' samples.

The chain joins TRBV5-1 to TRBJ1-3; tentative D call: TRBD1 (6 bases). The germline V gene has CDR1 SGHRS and CDR2 YFSETQ. The ends were cut back, 4 bases at V and 4 bases at J, with 18 bases in the middle. This CDR3 region has 16 residues. The CDR3 region has the DNA TGCGCCAGCAGCCCCTCACCGACAGGCGGCGGAAACACCATATATTTT. This encodes CASSPSPTGGGNTIYF.

This chain uses TRBV7-3 with TRBJ2-3; TRBD2 matches at 14 bases. Germline CDR1 and CDR2: SGHTA and FQGTGA. Losses at the gene ends were 4 bases for V and 4 bases for J; bases not matched to a gene: 4. The CDR3 extends over 16 amino acids. The CDR3 spells CASSSGLAGGADTQYF. The CDR3 region has the DNA TGTGCCAGCAGCTCCGGACTAGCGGGAGGAGCAGATACGCAGTATTTT.

As to this clone: Within the sample, other DNA sequences also encode this same CDR3. The chain is built from TRBV18 and TRBJ2-5; D gene uncertain. The CDR3 runs 12 residues. Per the germline V gene, CDR1 is KGHSH and CDR2 is LQKENI. Trimming removed 3 bases from V and 5 bases from J, with 7 bases in between. CDR3 sequence (DNA): TGTGCCAGCTCACCCCCTGGGGAGACCCAGTACTTC. This gives the protein CASSPPGETQYF.

This sequence joins TRBV5-8 and TRBJ2-7, with D possibly matching TRBD2 (6 bases). V was cut by 7 bases and J by 7 bases, with 21 bases left in between. CDR3 length: 14 residues. The germline V gene has CDR1 SGHTS and CDR2 YDEGEE. DNA of the CDR3: TGTGCCAGCCGCCTGCGGGGACCCCTTAATGAGCAGTACTTC. Amino acids: CASRLRGPLNEQYF.

This clone was detected once. The genes are TRBV7-9 and TRBJ2-1, with 8 bases identical to TRBD2. Germline V gives CDR1 SEHNR, CDR2 FQNEAQ (reference sequence). Trimming at V came to 5 bases and at J to 2 bases, leaving 5 bases not matched to a gene. This CDR3 is 15 amino acids long. The CDR3 DNA reads TGTGCCAGCAGCCTTAGCGGGGCAACCTACAATGAGCAGTTCTTC. Translated: CASSLSGATYNEQFF.